This passage covers 21 T cell receptor beta chains from one sample sequenced in a study of CD4 T cells in relation to SARS-CoV-2 and coronaviruses. Before the COVID-19 pandemic, during about 2010-2018, CD4+ T cells were taken from unexposed donors. Isolation of CD4+ T cells took place after less than twelve days in culture. Produced via immunoSEQ multiplex PCR; TCRdb's table is partial and in-frame only. Among under 25,000 clones listed, 70% to 80% were seen once. Antigens of these TCRs are unknown. The sequenced sample was CD4+ T cells from PBMCs, cultured in vitro. Source of these receptors: a human donor in good health.

The chain recombines TRBV7-3 with TRBJ2-3, with TRBD2 matching over 7 bases. The CDR3 has 17 amino acids. V dropped 1 base and J dropped 2; count of bases not matched to a gene: 9. Germline assignment: CDR1 SGHTA and CDR2 FQGTGA. CDR3 bases: TGTGCCAGCAGCTTAAAGCGGGTACGGGGGGACACAGATACGCAGTATTTT. This gives the protein CASSLKRVRGDTDTQYF.

V usage is TRBV5-8 and J usage is TRBJ2-1; TRBD2 agrees at 10 bases. The CDR3 sequence is 18 residues long. V lost 0 bases, J lost 4 bases, and 10 bases stayed unmatched. Germline loops: CDR1 SGHTS, CDR2 YDEGEE. CDR3 coding DNA: TGTGCCAGCAGCTTGGCTGGGACTACTAGCGGGGCTTACAATGAGCAGTTCTTC. This gives the protein CASSLAGTTSGAYNEQFF. Variable domain in full (rest from reference TRBV5-8 and TRBJ2-1): EAGVTQSPTHLIKTRGQQATLRCSPISGHTSVYWYQQALGLGLQFLLWYDEGEERNRGNFPPRFSGRQFPNYSSELNVNALELEDSALYLCASSLAGTTSGAYNEQFFGPGTRLTVL.

This sequence joins TRBV5-1 and TRBJ1-1; tentatively, D is TRBD1 (5 bases). CDR1 SGHRS and CDR2 YFSETQ come from the germline V gene. The V and J ends lost 4 bases and 4 bases respectively, with 14 bases between them. This CDR3 spans 14 amino acids. For the CDR3, the DNA is TGCGCCAGCAGCCAATCGGCAGGGTCCACTGAAGCTTTCTTT. Its protein is CASSQSAGSTEAFF.

The CDR3 region has the DNA TGTGCCAGCAGCGTAGGGGTTGCAACTAATGAAAAACTGTTTTTT. Translation gives CASSVGVATNEKLFF. The chain has TRBV9 and TRBJ1-4; no clear D gene. Trimming cost V 0 bases and J 0 bases, with 6 bases left between them. Germline CDR1 reads SGDLS; CDR2 reads YYNGEE. This CDR3 region has 15 residues.

V gene TRBV27 combines with J gene TRBJ2-7; D not resolved. The CDR3 length is 14 residues. Trimming pared 2 bases from V and 5 bases from J, leaving 13 bases between. In germline, CDR1 is MNHEY, CDR2 SMNVEV (reference sequence). The CDR3 loop is CASSLLPSENEQYF. The CDR3 DNA reads TGTGCCAGCAGTTTACTCCCGAGCGAAAACGAGCAGTACTTC.

There are a few counts of this clone. This chain connects TRBV6-5 to TRBJ2-7; D not resolved. This CDR3 is built from 11 residues. Between the trimmed V and J ends, which lost 5 bases and 3 bases, there was a span of 5 bases. Germline CDR1 and CDR2: MNHEY and SVGAGI. CDR3 sequence reads: CASSTHYEQYF. The CDR3 region has the DNA TGTGCCAGCAGTACCCACTACGAGCAGTACTTC.

This clone was detected only a few times. The V and J genes are TRBV5-8 and TRBJ1-3, with TRBD1 as a possible D gene (6 bases). The CDR3 runs to 16 residues. Trimming removed 3 bases at V and 2 bases at J, with 15 bases between. From germline, CDR1 is SGHTS and CDR2 YDEGEE. Here the CDR3 DNA reads TGTGCCAGCAGCTCGCCGAACAGGGTTGCTGGAAACACCATATATTTT. It encodes CASSSPNRVAGNTIYF.

V usage is TRBV6-5 and J usage is TRBJ1-1; 7 bases fit TRBD1. From germline, CDR1 is MNHEY and CDR2 SVGAGI. V was pared by 6 bases and J by 1 base, with 8 bases of the junction left unmatched. The CDR3 has 15 amino acids. As DNA, the CDR3 is TGTGCCAGCAGACCTAGGGACAGTTGGAACACTGAAGCTTTCTTT. This codes for CASRPRDSWNTEAFF.

This clone was observed a few times. J is TRBJ1-4 and V is TRBV18; no firm D call. This CDR3 comprises 15 residues. Trimming left V 1 base short and J 3 bases short, with 9 bases between. Germline values: CDR1 KGHSH, CDR2 LQKENI. The CDR3 DNA sequence: TGTGCCAGCTCACCACAAGAGTCAGCTAATGAAAAACTGTTTTTT. This encodes CASSPQESANEKLFF. The variable domain in full, with the rest retrieved from reference TRBV18 and TRBJ1-4, is NAGVMQNPRHLVRRRGQEARLRCSPMKGHSHVYWYRQLPEEGLKFMVYLQKENIIDESGMPKERFSAEFPKEGPSILRIQQVVRGDSAAYFCASSPQESANEKLFFGSGTQLSVL.

The chain combines TRBV19 with TRBJ1-6; D not certain. The germline gives CDR1 LNHDA, CDR2 SQIVND (reference sequence). CDR3 size: 13 residues. Trimming stripped 7 bases from V and 7 bases from J, with 11 bases between. The CDR3 spells CASTHSLNSPLHF. CDR3 bases: TGTGCCAGTACTCACAGCTTAAATTCACCCCTCCACTTT.

The rearrangement uses TRBV18 and TRBJ1-1, with D perhaps TRBD1 (5 bases). The V and J ends lost 4 bases and 1 base respectively, with 16 bases between them. The CDR3 consists of 16 residues. Per the germline V gene, CDR1 is KGHSH and CDR2 is LQKENI. DNA for the CDR3: TGTGCCAGCTCACGGCTAGGGGACTACTCGAACACTGAAGCTTTCTTT. Encoded protein: CASSRLGDYSNTEAFF.

The chain combines TRBV6-1 with TRBJ2-1; D is possibly TRBD1 (5 bases). Looked up from germline, CDR1 is MNHNS and CDR2 is SASEGT. V lost 1 base and J 1 base, leaving 11 bases between the germline ends. The CDR3 loop spans 16 amino acids. CDR3 sequence reads: CASSEGPAGSYNEQFF. DNA for the CDR3: TGTGCCAGCAGTGAAGGCCCGGCAGGGTCCTACAATGAGCAGTTCTTC.

CDR3 loop: CSVVRGPDTEAFF. CDR3 nucleotide sequence: TGCAGCGTGGTCAGGGGCCCGGACACTGAAGCTTTCTTT. The rearrangement links TRBV29-1 to TRBJ1-1; TRBD1 is a possible D gene (6 bases). From germline, CDR1 is SQVTM and CDR2 ANQGSEA. V shed 6 bases and J shed 3 bases, with 14 bases lying between them. This CDR3 region has 13 residues.

This chain uses TRBV11-2 with TRBJ2-5, with 12 nucleotides matching TRBD2. Per germline, CDR1 SGHAT and CDR2 FQNNGV. The CDR3 is 16 residues long. V gave up 1 base and J gave up 5 bases; unmatched junction bases: 5. CDR3 sequence reads: CASSLGGLAGTETQYF. CDR3 in DNA: TGTGCCAGCAGCTTAGGAGGACTAGCGGGAACCGAGACCCAGTACTTC.

V usage is TRBV27 and J usage is TRBJ2-5; 9 bases agree with TRBD1. The V segment lost 1 base and the J segment 4 bases; nucleotides outside the gene matches: 4. The CDR3 spans 15 residues. Germline V gene sequence: CDR1 MNHEY, CDR2 SMNVEV (reference sequence). The CDR3 region has the DNA TGTGCCAGCAGTTTATATGGACAGGGGACAGAGACCCAGTACTTC. It codes for CASSLYGQGTETQYF.

The chain couples TRBV7-6 to TRBJ2-2, with 8 bases fitting TRBD1. CDR1 is SGHVS, CDR2 FNYEAQ, per germline. There are 16 residues in the CDR3. Trimming at V came to 6 bases and at J to 6 bases, leaving 12 bases not matched to a gene. The CDR3 is CASSPTTDRASGELFF. The DNA for the CDR3 is TGTGCCAGCAGTCCCACAACGGACAGGGCTTCCGGGGAGCTGTTTTTT.

The V and J genes are TRBV7-9 and TRBJ2-1; tentative D call: TRBD2 (6 bases). Germline CDR1 reads SEHNR; CDR2 reads FQNEAQ (reference sequence). V was trimmed by 5 bases and J by 0 bases, leaving 14 bases between them. The CDR3 covers 16 residues. The CDR3 protein is CASSTIAGSSYNEQFF. The CDR3 DNA reads as TGTGCCAGCAGCACCATAGCCGGGAGCTCCTACAATGAGCAGTTCTTC. The whole variable domain, remainder taken from reference TRBV7-9 and TRBJ2-1, is DTGVSQNPRHKITKRGQNVTFRCDPISEHNRLYWYRQTLGQGPEFLTYFQNEAQLEKSRLLSDRFSAERPKGSFSTLEIQRTEQGDSAMYLCASSTIAGSSYNEQFFGPGTRLTVL.

This chain joins TRBV7-3 and TRBJ2-3, with D maybe TRBD2 (6 bases). The CDR3 totals 14 residues. The V gene lost 5 bases and the J gene lost 3 bases, with 12 bases spanning the gap. Germline V gene lookup returns CDR1 SGHTA and CDR2 FQGTGA. The CDR3 reads CASSPYSGTDTQYF. The CDR3 bases are TGTGCCAGCAGCCCCTACAGCGGGACAGATACGCAGTATTTT.

The genes are TRBV7-9 and TRBJ2-1; 9 nucleotides match TRBD2. From germline, CDR1 is SEHNR and CDR2 FQNEAQ (reference sequence). V lost 1 base and J lost 8; bases outside the gene matches: 9. The CDR3 consists of 16 residues. The CDR3 protein is CASSLGLDGGGDEQFF. The CDR3 bases are TGTGCCAGCAGCTTAGGGCTGGACGGCGGGGGGGATGAGCAGTTCTTC.

J is TRBJ2-7 and V is TRBV10-1, with D tentatively TRBD2 (5 bases). Germline V gene data show CDR1 as WNHNN and CDR2 as SYGVQD (reference sequence). Trimming took 3 bases from V and 4 from J, leaving 7 bases between them. The CDR3 extends over 12 amino acids. CDR3 loop: CASSDGGYEQYF. CDR3 nucleotide sequence: TGCGCCAGCAGTGACGGAGGATACGAGCAGTACTTC.

The chain carries TRBV27 and TRBJ2-7, with 7 bases matching TRBD1. Germline CDR1 is MNHEY and CDR2 is SMNVEV (reference sequence). With 3 bases clipped from V and 3 bases from J, the junction kept 5 bases outside the gene matches. This CDR3 contains 14 residues. CDR3 residues: CASSFEGAGYEQYF. DNA of the CDR3: TGTGCCAGCAGTTTTGAGGGGGCGGGCTACGAGCAGTACTTC.